This passage covers 28 T cell receptor beta chains from one sample sequenced in a study of blood T cell repertoires in COVID-19. Sequencing was performed with immunoSEQ multiplex PCR; in TCRdb, only in-frame clones are kept and a portion is missing. The sample holds about 180,000 clones, 75% to 90% seen once. Material for sequencing was peripheral blood. The receptors were gathered from a woman in her 70s with COVID-19, enrolled during active disease.

The chain joins TRBV4-3 to TRBJ2-3, with a possible D match to TRBD2 (6 bases). The CDR3 runs 15 residues. V shed 3 bases and J shed 3 bases, with 13 bases lying between them. Germline CDR1 and CDR2: LGHNA and YSLEER. The CDR3 coding sequence is TGCGCCAGCAGCCAGGGGGGATACGTTACAGATACGCAGTATTTT. Translation: CASSQGGYVTDTQYF.

In this sample, this clone is medium-sized (0.01 to 0.1%). The chain employs TRBV5-3 and TRBJ1-1; 7 bases are a match to TRBD1. TRBV5-3 is labeled an ORF, and its function is uncertain. The J segment lost 0 bases and the V segment lost 5 bases, leaving 13 bases of the junction unmatched. The CDR3 spans 17 residues. CDR3 bases: TGTGCCAGAAGATCACTCCGGGACAGCGAACTGAACACTGAAGCTTTCTTT. Protein sequence: CARRSLRDSELNTEAFF.

This clone was counted between two and nine times. The rearrangement joins TRBV5-8 to TRBJ2-7; D call uncertain. With 5 bases removed from V and 2 bases from J, the gap between germline ends came to 8 bases. This CDR3 region has 12 residues. Germline values: CDR1 SGHTS, CDR2 YDEGEE. The CDR3 is CASSYITYEQYF. The CDR3 DNA reads as TGTGCCAGCAGTTATATAACCTACGAGCAGTACTTC.

The rearrangement uses TRBV5-1 and TRBJ2-5, with D maybe TRBD1 (5 bases). Germline assignment: CDR1 SGHRS and CDR2 YFSETQ. The V end was cut by 1 base, the J end by 3 bases, with 16 bases between. This CDR3 is built from 16 residues. Written as DNA, the CDR3 is TGCGCCAGCAGCTTGAGGGGAAGGAGCAGAGAAGAGACCCAGTACTTC. It is translated as CASSLRGRSREETQYF.

The chain uses TRBV27 and TRBJ1-1; maybe TRBD1 (5 bases). The CDR3 loop spans 15 amino acids. Germline lookup yields CDR1 MNHEY and CDR2 SMNVEV (reference sequence). Between the trimmed V and J ends, which lost 3 bases and 4 bases, there was a span of 15 bases. The CDR3 DNA is TGTGCCAGCAGTTTTTGGGGCAGGAGTCGCACTGAAGCTTTCTTT. The encoded protein is CASSFWGRSRTEAFF.

This clone was seen just once. The rearrangement links TRBV28 to TRBJ2-1, with 9 bases fitting TRBD2. Germline CDR1 is MDHEN and CDR2 is SYDVKM. The CDR3 length is 19 residues. The junction had 14 bases not matched to a gene; V was cut back by 1 base and J by 4 bases. The CDR3 here is CASSLLAPRRLAEYNEQFF. In DNA form, the CDR3 reads TGTGCCAGCAGTTTATTGGCTCCCCGACGACTAGCGGAGTACAATGAGCAGTTCTTC.

In this sample, this clone turned up once. This chain joins TRBV9 and TRBJ1-2, with D perhaps matching TRBD1 (6 bases). The V gene's germline CDR1 is SGDLS and CDR2 YYNGEE. V was clipped by 0 bases and J by 8 bases, with 17 bases between them. This CDR3 spans 15 amino acids. This chain's CDR3 is CASSVAQGTPGGYTF. In DNA form, the CDR3 reads TGTGCCAGCAGCGTAGCCCAGGGGACCCCTGGGGGCTACACCTTC.

The chain links TRBV19 to TRBJ1-5; 7 bases map to TRBD1. The CDR3 runs to 16 residues. Germline values: CDR1 LNHDA, CDR2 SQIVND (reference sequence). J gave up 4 bases and V 2 bases, and 8 bases lay outside the gene matches. The CDR3 sequence is CASSILSGQRNQPQHF. Here the CDR3 DNA reads TGTGCCAGTAGTATATTATCGGGACAGAGAAATCAGCCCCAGCATTTT.

The chain recombines TRBV27 with TRBJ2-7; D is uncertain. V was shortened by 0 bases and J by 2 bases, with 5 bases between the two germline ends. Germline V gene sequence: CDR1 MNHEY, CDR2 SMNVEV (reference sequence). CDR3 length: 13 amino acids. In DNA, the CDR3 is TGTGCCAGCAGTTTATCCCAAACCTACGAGCAGTACTTC. Protein sequence: CASSLSQTYEQYF.

This chain links TRBV7-7 with TRBJ2-1; tentatively, D is TRBD1 (5 bases). Germline values: CDR1 SSHAT, CDR2 FNYEAQ (reference sequence). V dropped 1 base and J dropped 6 bases, with 16 bases sitting between them. CDR3 length: 16 residues. The CDR3 loop is CASSLGGRAASNEQFF. CDR3 nucleotide sequence: TGTGCCAGCAGCTTAGGTGGCAGGGCGGCTAGCAATGAGCAGTTCTTC.

In DNA form, the CDR3 reads TGCGCCAGCAGCTTGGATGGAGGGAAAGGCAATGAGCAGTTCTTC. Amino acid sequence: CASSLDGGKGNEQFF. The rearrangement uses TRBV5-1 and TRBJ2-1; possibly TRBD2 for D (6 bases). The germline gives CDR1 SGHRS, CDR2 YFSETQ. This CDR3 is 15 amino acids long. V lost 0 bases and J 6 bases, leaving 13 bases between the germline ends.

This clone was seen a single time. The chain joins TRBV10-1 to TRBJ2-7; the match to TRBD1 covers 10 bases. The CDR3 has 16 amino acids. V trimming: 2 bases; J trimming: 4 bases; junction bases outside the gene matches: 8. CDR1 WNHNN and CDR2 SYGVQD come from the germline V gene (reference sequence). CDR3 loop: CASSEDRGRNSYEQYF. CDR3 sequence (DNA): TGCGCCAGCAGTGAGGACAGGGGGCGGAATTCGTACGAGCAGTACTTC.

The rearrangement joins TRBV14 to TRBJ2-5; 7 nucleotides align to TRBD2. The germline gives CDR1 SGHDN, CDR2 FVKESK. V lost 5 bases to trimming and J lost 2 bases; unmatched junction nucleotides: 11. The CDR3 contains 16 residues. Here the CDR3 DNA reads TGTGCCAGCAGCGACTATCTCGCGGGAGTACAAGAGACCCAGTACTTC. Protein: CASSDYLAGVQETQYF.

This clone was detected a few times. This chain joins TRBV29-1 and TRBJ2-7; 9 bases agree with TRBD2. Germline-derived CDR1 and CDR2 are SQVTM and ANQGSEA. The CDR3 has 14 residues. Trimming removed 3 bases from V and 5 bases from J; junction bases left unmatched: 8. The CDR3 coding sequence is TGCAGCGTTGATGGGGCGGGAGGGTCGGACGAGCAGTACTTC. Its protein product is CSVDGAGGSDEQYF.

The chain combines TRBV28 with TRBJ2-3; 13 nucleotides agree with TRBD2. Germline V gene lookup returns CDR1 MDHEN and CDR2 SYDVKM. The CDR3 contains 18 residues. With 6 bases clipped from V and 4 bases from J, the junction kept 13 bases outside the gene matches. CDR3 coding DNA: TGTGCCAGCAGCCGAAGAAGACTAGCGGGAGGCAGTGCAGATACGCAGTATTTT. Amino acid sequence: CASSRRRLAGGSADTQYF.

V usage is TRBV19 and J usage is TRBJ2-5, with D tentatively TRBD2 (5 bases). V lost 7 bases and J lost 2, with 17 bases in between. The CDR3 length is 15 residues. The germline V gene has CDR1 LNHDA and CDR2 SQIVND (reference sequence). CDR3 region: CASMDSLGRQETQYF. The CDR3 DNA follows: TGTGCCAGTATGGACTCGCTCGGGCGGCAAGAGACCCAGTACTTC. Based on the CDR3 plus reference TRBV19 and TRBJ2-5, the full variable domain is DGGITQSPKYLFRKEGQNVTLSCEQNLNHDAMYWYRQDPGQGLRLIYYSQIVNDFQKGDIAEGYSVSREKKESFPLTVTSAQKNPTAFYLCASMDSLGRQETQYFGPGTRLLVL.

V and J are TRBV4-3 and TRBJ2-3, with TRBD1 identical over 9 bases. The CDR3 has 15 residues. V trimming: 4 bases; J trimming: 2 bases; junction bases outside the gene matches: 4. The germline V gene has CDR1 LGHNA and CDR2 YSLEER. CDR3: CASSPDRGFTDTQYF. Here the CDR3 DNA reads TGCGCCAGCAGCCCCGACAGGGGGTTCACAGATACGCAGTATTTT.

The rearrangement links TRBV28 to TRBJ2-1; 8 nucleotides match TRBD1. The germline V gene has CDR1 MDHEN and CDR2 SYDVKM. The CDR3 consists of 13 residues. V trimming: 7 bases; J trimming: 7 bases; junction bases outside the gene matches: 6. The DNA of the CDR3 is TGTGCCAGCACCTGGACAGGGAGGAATGAGCAGTTCTTC. Protein: CASTWTGRNEQFF.

The chain is built from TRBV7-2 and TRBJ1-2; 7 nucleotides align to TRBD1. This CDR3 comprises 14 residues. Germline CDR1 is SGHTA and CDR2 is FQGNSA. The V and J ends lost 5 bases and 1 base, in that order; junction bases with no gene match: 4. The CDR3 region has the DNA TGTGCCAGCAGCGGGGACAGAGTTAACTATGGCTACACCTTC. Translated, it gives CASSGDRVNYGYTF. Filled out from reference TRBV7-2 and TRBJ1-2, the complete variable domain reads GAGVSQSPSNKVTEKGKDVELRCDPISGHTALYWYRQSLGQGLEFLIYFQGNSAPDKSGLPSDRFSAERTGGSVSTLTIQRTQQEDSAVYLCASSGDRVNYGYTFGSGTRLTVV.

This clone was observed a few times. The chain recombines TRBV11-3 with TRBJ2-3, with D possibly being TRBD1 (5 bases). Germline V gene data show CDR1 as SGHNT and CDR2 as YENEEA. This CDR3 is built from 16 residues. Trimming removed 1 base from V and 3 bases from J, with 14 bases in between. The CDR3 DNA reads as TGTGCCAGCAGCTTAGCTTGGGGCTTTGGTACAGATACGCAGTATTTT. It specifies CASSLAWGFGTDTQYF. Based on the CDR3 plus reference TRBV11-3 and TRBJ2-3, the full variable domain is EAGVVQSPRYKIIEKKQPVAFWCNPISGHNTLYWYLQNLGQGPELLIRYENEEAVDDSQLPKDRFSAERLKGVDSTLKIQPAELGDSAVYLCASSLAWGFGTDTQYFGPGTRLTVL.

The rearrangement joins TRBV7-6 to TRBJ2-1, with 11 bases fitting TRBD2. The ends lost 1 base at V and 7 bases at J; junction bases unmatched: 15. Germline values: CDR1 SGHVS, CDR2 FNYEAQ. CDR3 size: 19 residues. DNA of the CDR3: TGTGCCAGCAGCTTAGTAGTTCCCACTAGCGGGAGTTTTGGGAATGAGCAGTTCTTC. The encoded protein is CASSLVVPTSGSFGNEQFF.

This clone has just one count. The chain carries TRBV18 and TRBJ1-5; D gene uncertain. Trimming pared 3 bases from V and 6 bases from J, leaving 9 bases between. Germline values: CDR1 KGHSH, CDR2 LQKENI. The CDR3 contains 13 residues. The CDR3 region has the DNA TGTGCCAGCTCACCGGCCGAGGGTCAGCCCCAGCATTTT. Its translation: CASSPAEGQPQHF.

J is TRBJ2-3 and V is TRBV7-9; 7 positions agree with TRBD2. Per the germline V gene, CDR1 is SEHNR and CDR2 is FQNEAQ (reference sequence). The CDR3 extends over 16 amino acids. With 5 bases clipped from V and 0 bases from J, the junction kept 8 bases outside the gene matches. CDR3 nucleotide sequence: TGTGCCAGCAGCACTTCATGGCGGGAGAGCACAGATACGCAGTATTTT. Its translation: CASSTSWRESTDTQYF.

The sample holds a few counts of this clone. This chain uses TRBV11-2 with TRBJ2-1; TRBD2 matches 7 bases. After removal of 7 bases from V and 7 bases from J, the junction contained 16 bases not matched to a gene. Germline V lookup: CDR1 SGHAT, CDR2 FQNNGV. This CDR3 has 16 residues. The CDR3 reads CASNDWGGVPGNEQFF. The CDR3 region has the DNA TGTGCCAGCAACGACTGGGGGGGAGTTCCGGGGAATGAGCAGTTCTTC.

This clone was observed a few times. V and J are TRBV5-1 and TRBJ2-4, with 8 bases aligning to TRBD1. Germline V gene sequence: CDR1 SGHRS, CDR2 YFSETQ. The J segment lost 6 bases and the V segment lost 0 bases, leaving 14 bases of the junction unmatched. The CDR3 totals 18 residues. The CDR3 is CASSLDGRGRSYVNIQYF. The CDR3 coding sequence is TGCGCCAGCAGCTTGGACGGCAGGGGGCGCTCGTATGTAAACATTCAGTACTTC.

This clone was found once. The chain combines TRBV5-1 with TRBJ1-6; maybe TRBD1 (5 bases). Germline loops: CDR1 SGHRS, CDR2 YFSETQ. There are 16 residues in the CDR3. Trimming cost V 4 bases and J 9 bases, with 20 bases left between them. CDR3 sequence: CASSTLPTDQGSPLHF. The CDR3 DNA sequence: TGCGCCAGCAGCACCCTTCCGACAGACCAGGGTTCACCCCTCCACTTT.

The chain is built from TRBV5-1 and TRBJ2-5, with 8 nucleotides matching TRBD2. This CDR3 is 15 amino acids long. Per germline, CDR1 SGHRS and CDR2 YFSETQ. V was pared by 3 bases and J by 7 bases, with 11 bases of the junction left unmatched. CDR3 coding DNA: TGCGCCAGCAGCTCGGGAGGGGGAACCCTCGGGACCCAGTACTTC. Amino acid sequence: CASSSGGGTLGTQYF. Looking up the rest from reference TRBV5-1 and TRBJ2-5 gives the full variable domain: KAGVTQTPRYLIKTRGQQVTLSCSPISGHRSVSWYQQTPGQGLQFLFEYFSETQRNKGNFPGRFSGRQFSNSRSEMNVSTLELGDSALYLCASSSGGGTLGTQYFGPGTRLLVL.

The J gene is TRBJ2-2, the V gene TRBV7-2, with D possibly being TRBD2 (5 bases). V was cut by 10 bases and J by 0 bases, with 12 bases left in between. The germline CDR1 and CDR2 sequences are SGHTA and FQGNSA. The CDR3 is 14 amino acids. The CDR3: CATTGRANTGELFF. The CDR3 DNA is TGTGCCACTACGGGAAGGGCGAACACCGGGGAGCTGTTTTTT.